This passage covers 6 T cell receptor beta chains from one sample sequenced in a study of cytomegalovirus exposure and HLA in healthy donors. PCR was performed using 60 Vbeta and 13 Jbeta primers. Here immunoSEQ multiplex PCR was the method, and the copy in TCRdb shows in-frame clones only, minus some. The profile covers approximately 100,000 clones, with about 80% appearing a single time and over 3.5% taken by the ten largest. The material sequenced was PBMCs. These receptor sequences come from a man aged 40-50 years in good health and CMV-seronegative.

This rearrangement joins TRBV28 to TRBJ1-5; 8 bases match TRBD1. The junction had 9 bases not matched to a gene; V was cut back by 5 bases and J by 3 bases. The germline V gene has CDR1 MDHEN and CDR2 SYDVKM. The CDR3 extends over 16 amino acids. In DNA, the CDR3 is TGTGCCAGCAGTACGAGGACAGGGAGTTCCAATCAGCCCCAGCATTTT. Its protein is CASSTRTGSSNQPQHF. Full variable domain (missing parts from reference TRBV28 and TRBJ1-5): DVKVTQSSRYLVKRTGEKVFLECVQDMDHENMFWYRQDPGLGLRLIYFSYDVKMKEKGDIPEGYSVSREKKERFSLILESASTNQTSMYLCASSTRTGSSNQPQHFGDGTRLSIL.

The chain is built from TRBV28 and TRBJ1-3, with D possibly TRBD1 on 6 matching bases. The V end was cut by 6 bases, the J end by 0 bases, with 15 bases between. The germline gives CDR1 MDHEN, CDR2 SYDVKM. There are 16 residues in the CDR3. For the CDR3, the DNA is TGTGCCAGCAGGGGTAACAGGGATTTCTCTGGAAACACCATATATTTT. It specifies CASRGNRDFSGNTIYF.

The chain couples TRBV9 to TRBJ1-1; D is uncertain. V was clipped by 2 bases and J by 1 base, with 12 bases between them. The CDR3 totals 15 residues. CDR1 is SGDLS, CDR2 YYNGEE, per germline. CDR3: CASSVEGDQNTEAFF. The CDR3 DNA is TGTGCCAGCAGCGTTGAGGGAGACCAGAACACTGAAGCTTTCTTT. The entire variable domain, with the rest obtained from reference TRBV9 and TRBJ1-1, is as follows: DSGVTQTPKHLITATGQRVTLRCSPRSGDLSVYWYQQSLDQGLQFLIQYYNGEERAKGNILERFSAQQFPDLHSELNLSSLELGDSALYFCASSVEGDQNTEAFFGQGTRLTVV.

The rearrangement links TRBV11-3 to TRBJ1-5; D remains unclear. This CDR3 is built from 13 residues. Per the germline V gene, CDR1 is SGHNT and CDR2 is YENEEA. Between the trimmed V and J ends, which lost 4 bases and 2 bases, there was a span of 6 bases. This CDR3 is CASSSVGNQPQHF. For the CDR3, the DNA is TGTGCCAGCAGCTCGGTAGGCAATCAGCCCCAGCATTTT.

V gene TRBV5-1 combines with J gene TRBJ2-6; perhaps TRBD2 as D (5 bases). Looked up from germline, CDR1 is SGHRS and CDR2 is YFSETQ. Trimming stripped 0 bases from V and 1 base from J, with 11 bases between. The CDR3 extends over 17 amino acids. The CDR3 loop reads CASSLVRSGSGANVLTF. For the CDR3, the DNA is TGCGCCAGCAGCTTGGTAAGGTCGGGGTCTGGGGCCAACGTCCTGACTTTC.

The CDR3 DNA reads as TGTGCCAGCAGCCCGATTGGGGGGAGCACCGGGGAGCTGTTTTTT. Translation: CASSPIGGSTGELFF. V and J are TRBV7-2 and TRBJ2-2, with D perhaps matching TRBD2 (6 bases). The V gene lost 5 bases and the J gene lost 4 bases, with 14 bases spanning the gap. Germline-derived CDR1 and CDR2 are SGHTA and FQGNSA. The CDR3 totals 15 residues.